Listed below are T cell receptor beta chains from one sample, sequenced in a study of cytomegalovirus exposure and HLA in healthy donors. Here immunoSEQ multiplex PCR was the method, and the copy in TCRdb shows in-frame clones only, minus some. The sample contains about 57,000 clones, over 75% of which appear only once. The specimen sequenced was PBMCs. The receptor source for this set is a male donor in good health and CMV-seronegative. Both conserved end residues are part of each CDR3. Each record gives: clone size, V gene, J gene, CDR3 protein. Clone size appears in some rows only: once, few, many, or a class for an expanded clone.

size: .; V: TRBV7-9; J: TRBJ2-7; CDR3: CASSSDTYEQYF
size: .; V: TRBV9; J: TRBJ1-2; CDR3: CASSVARGAHGYTF
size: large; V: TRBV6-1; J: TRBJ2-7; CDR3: CASSEWGVGYEQYF
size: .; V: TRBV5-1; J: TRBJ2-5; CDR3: CASSSASGGALGQETQYF
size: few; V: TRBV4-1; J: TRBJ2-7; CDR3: CASSTGYEQYF
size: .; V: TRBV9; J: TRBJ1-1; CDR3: CASSVVAGMNTEAFF
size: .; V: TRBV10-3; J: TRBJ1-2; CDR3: CAISGGGYGGYTF
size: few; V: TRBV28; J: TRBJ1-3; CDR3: CASSLGTVAGNTIYF
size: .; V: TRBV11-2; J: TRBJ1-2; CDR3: CASSLVDRGRDGYTF
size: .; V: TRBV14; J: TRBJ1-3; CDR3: CASSHGFLSGNTIYF
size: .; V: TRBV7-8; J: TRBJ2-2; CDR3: CASSRTSGGAPGELFF